This is a list of T cell receptor beta chains from one sample in a study of a mutant IDH1 vaccine in newly diagnosed glioma. Their target antigens are unknown. Measured with immunoSEQ multiplex PCR; TCRdb has only the in-frame clones, and not every one. The sample records around 120,000 clones, around three quarters being singletons. Here the sequenced sample was PBMCs, taken from a glioma patient whose treatment included an IDH1 peptide vaccine. These TCRs come from a man in his forties with glioma. Each CDR3 is given with its conserved first and last residue. D genes are given only for firm matches. Clone size is stated in some rows and not others, as once, few, many or a class when expanded.

J gene: TRBJ1-1; clone size: NA; V gene: TRBV5-6; D gene: TRBD1; CDR3 protein: CASSQTGGRETEAFF; CDR3 DNA: TGTGCCAGCAGCCAGACAGGGGGCCGAGAAACTGAAGCTTTCTTT
J gene: TRBJ2-2; clone size: NA; V gene: TRBV29-1; D gene: TRBD1; CDR3 protein: CSVQGTLTGELFF; CDR3 DNA: TGCAGCGTACAGGGGACCCTCACCGGGGAGCTGTTTTTT
J gene: TRBJ1-2; clone size: NA; V gene: TRBV30; D gene: NA; CDR3 protein: CAWKAGAVNEGYTF; CDR3 DNA: TGTGCCTGGAAGGCGGGAGCCGTCAACGAGGGCTACACCTTC
J gene: TRBJ1-5; clone size: NA; V gene: TRBV10-2; D gene: NA; CDR3 protein: CASTPSAAYQPQHF; CDR3 DNA: TGCGCCAGCACCCCCTCGGCAGCGTATCAGCCCCAGCATTTT
J gene: TRBJ2-7; clone size: once; V gene: TRBV11-2; D gene: NA; CDR3 protein: CASSLESPSYEQYF; CDR3 DNA: TGTGCCAGCAGCTTAGAATCTCCATCCTACGAGCAGTACTTC
J gene: TRBJ1-4; clone size: NA; V gene: TRBV7-9; D gene: NA; CDR3 protein: CASGQTNEKLFF; CDR3 DNA: TGTGCCAGCGGGCAGACAAATGAAAAACTGTTTTTT
J gene: TRBJ2-2; clone size: NA; V gene: TRBV5-4; D gene: NA; CDR3 protein: CASSSGAANTGELFF; CDR3 DNA: TGTGCCAGCAGCTCCGGGGCAGCGAACACCGGGGAGCTGTTTTTT
J gene: TRBJ2-2; clone size: NA; V gene: TRBV7-9; D gene: TRBD2; CDR3 protein: CASSLQAGAAGELFF; CDR3 DNA: TGTGCCAGCAGCTTGCAAGCGGGGGCGGCCGGGGAGCTGTTTTTT
J gene: TRBJ1-1; clone size: NA; V gene: TRBV4-1; D gene: NA; CDR3 protein: CASSQVAGMNTEAFF; CDR3 DNA: TGCGCCAGCAGCCAAGTCGCAGGGATGAACACTGAAGCTTTCTTT
J gene: TRBJ1-5; clone size: once; V gene: TRBV10-3; D gene: TRBD1; CDR3 protein: CAISERGQSNQPQHF; CDR3 DNA: TGTGCCATCAGTGAAAGGGGACAGAGCAATCAGCCCCAGCATTTT
J gene: TRBJ2-5; clone size: NA; V gene: TRBV29-1; D gene: NA; CDR3 protein: CSVGGNQETQYF; CDR3 DNA: TGCAGCGTTGGGGGGAACCAAGAGACCCAGTACTTC
J gene: TRBJ2-5; clone size: NA; V gene: TRBV10-3; D gene: NA; CDR3 protein: CAAHYGPGETQYF; CDR3 DNA: TGTGCCGCCCACTACGGGCCCGGAGAGACCCAGTACTTC
J gene: TRBJ1-2; clone size: NA; V gene: TRBV6-1; D gene: NA; CDR3 protein: CATSIRVRGYGYTF; CDR3 DNA: TGTGCCACCTCAATAAGGGTTAGGGGCTATGGCTACACCTTC
J gene: TRBJ2-1; clone size: NA; V gene: TRBV10-3; D gene: NA; CDR3 protein: CAISGDNTYNEQFF; CDR3 DNA: TGTGCCATCAGTGGAGACAACACCTACAATGAGCAGTTCTTC
J gene: TRBJ2-7; clone size: NA; V gene: TRBV7-9; D gene: NA; CDR3 protein: CASAGFNEQYF; CDR3 DNA: TGTGCCAGCGCGGGGTTCAACGAGCAGTACTTC
J gene: TRBJ2-3; clone size: NA; V gene: TRBV5-1; D gene: NA; CDR3 protein: CASSLAGQTTDTQYF; CDR3 DNA: TGCGCCAGCAGCTTAGCGGGACAGACCACAGATACGCAGTATTTT
J gene: TRBJ1-1; clone size: NA; V gene: TRBV6-5; D gene: NA; CDR3 protein: CASSYGGGSDTEAFF; CDR3 DNA: TGTGCCAGCAGCTACGGAGGTGGATCGGACACTGAAGCTTTCTTT
J gene: TRBJ1-5; clone size: NA; V gene: TRBV5-1; D gene: NA; CDR3 protein: CASSLGPGNQPQHF; CDR3 DNA: TGCGCCAGCAGCTTGGGACCAGGAAATCAGCCCCAGCATTTT
J gene: TRBJ2-5; clone size: NA; V gene: TRBV4-3; D gene: NA; CDR3 protein: CASSQDLKFWETQYF; CDR3 DNA: TGCGCCAGCAGCCAAGATCTGAAGTTCTGGGAGACCCAGTACTTC
J gene: TRBJ1-1; clone size: NA; V gene: TRBV6-1; D gene: TRBD1; CDR3 protein: CASRRQGVSTEAFF; CDR3 DNA: TGTGCCAGCAGGAGACAGGGGGTTTCCACTGAAGCTTTCTTT
J gene: TRBJ2-7; clone size: once; V gene: TRBV30; D gene: TRBD2; CDR3 protein: CAWSVPLLAGRYEQYF; CDR3 DNA: TGTGCCTGGAGTGTACCTCTACTAGCGGGACGATACGAGCAGTACTTC
J gene: TRBJ2-1; clone size: once; V gene: TRBV6-4; D gene: NA; CDR3 protein: CASSDFDKRGSSYNEQFF; CDR3 DNA: TGTGCCAGCAGTGACTTTGACAAAAGGGGAAGCTCCTACAATGAGCAGTTCTTC
J gene: TRBJ2-4; clone size: NA; V gene: TRBV10-1; D gene: NA; CDR3 protein: CASSPLGGGKNIQYF; CDR3 DNA: TGCGCCAGCAGCCCCCTCGGGGGAGGCAAAAACATTCAGTACTTC
J gene: TRBJ1-1; clone size: NA; V gene: TRBV6-5; D gene: NA; CDR3 protein: CASRRATEAFF; CDR3 DNA: TGTGCCAGCAGGAGGGCCACTGAAGCTTTCTTT
J gene: TRBJ2-7; clone size: NA; V gene: TRBV30; D gene: NA; CDR3 protein: CAWSVRTVMSYEQYF; CDR3 DNA: TGTGCCTGGAGTGTAAGGACAGTGATGTCCTACGAGCAGTACTTC
J gene: TRBJ2-7; clone size: NA; V gene: TRBV9; D gene: TRBD2; CDR3 protein: CASSVTSGPVYEQYF; CDR3 DNA: TGTGCCAGCAGCGTGACTAGCGGGCCAGTCTACGAGCAGTACTTC
J gene: TRBJ2-7; clone size: once; V gene: TRBV5-4; D gene: TRBD2; CDR3 protein: CASSLEGGSYEQYF; CDR3 DNA: TGTGCCAGCAGCTTGGAGGGCGGGAGCTACGAGCAGTACTTC
J gene: TRBJ1-5; clone size: NA; V gene: TRBV15; D gene: NA; CDR3 protein: CATRSRGDSNQPQHF; CDR3 DNA: TGTGCCACCAGGAGCAGGGGCGATAGCAATCAGCCCCAGCATTTT
J gene: TRBJ1-1; clone size: NA; V gene: TRBV5-6; D gene: NA; CDR3 protein: CASSSNGGDTEAFF; CDR3 DNA: TGTGCCAGCAGTTCTAACGGGGGGGACACTGAAGCTTTCTTT
J gene: TRBJ1-1; clone size: once; V gene: TRBV7-2; D gene: TRBD1; CDR3 protein: CASSPTGDFTEAFF; CDR3 DNA: TGTGCCAGCAGCCCGACAGGGGATTTTACTGAAGCTTTCTTT
J gene: TRBJ2-1; clone size: NA; V gene: TRBV7-8; D gene: TRBD2; CDR3 protein: CASSYLAGEVDEQFF; CDR3 DNA: TGTGCCAGCAGCTATCTAGCGGGAGAGGTGGATGAGCAGTTCTTC
J gene: TRBJ2-7; clone size: NA; V gene: TRBV7-5; D gene: NA; CDR3 protein: CARSPRLHVGEQYF; CDR3 DNA: TGTGCCAGAAGCCCACGCCTACATGTCGGAGAGCAGTACTTC
J gene: TRBJ2-7; clone size: NA; V gene: TRBV2; D gene: TRBD1; CDR3 protein: CATSPDRPSYEQYF; CDR3 DNA: TGTGCCACCTCCCCGGACAGGCCCTCCTACGAGCAGTACTTC
J gene: TRBJ2-7; clone size: once; V gene: TRBV9; D gene: TRBD1; CDR3 protein: CASSVATGQGSEQYF; CDR3 DNA: TGTGCCAGCAGCGTAGCTACGGGACAGGGAAGCGAGCAGTACTTC
J gene: TRBJ1-5; clone size: few; V gene: TRBV12-5; D gene: NA; CDR3 protein: CASGLVREAQPQHF; CDR3 DNA: TGTGCTAGTGGTTTGGTTCGGGAAGCTCAGCCCCAGCATTTT
J gene: TRBJ2-5; clone size: NA; V gene: TRBV5-1; D gene: TRBD2; CDR3 protein: CASSLAIGGGNQETQYF; CDR3 DNA: TGCGCCAGCAGCTTGGCCATCGGGGGAGGGAACCAAGAGACCCAGTACTTC
J gene: TRBJ2-7; clone size: NA; V gene: TRBV10-3; D gene: NA; CDR3 protein: CAISDRYEQYF; CDR3 DNA: TGTGCCATCAGCGACAGGTACGAGCAGTACTTC
J gene: TRBJ1-5; clone size: few; V gene: TRBV6-1; D gene: TRBD1; CDR3 protein: CASSELWTGRQPQHF; CDR3 DNA: TGTGCCAGCAGTGAATTGTGGACAGGGCGTCAGCCCCAGCATTTT